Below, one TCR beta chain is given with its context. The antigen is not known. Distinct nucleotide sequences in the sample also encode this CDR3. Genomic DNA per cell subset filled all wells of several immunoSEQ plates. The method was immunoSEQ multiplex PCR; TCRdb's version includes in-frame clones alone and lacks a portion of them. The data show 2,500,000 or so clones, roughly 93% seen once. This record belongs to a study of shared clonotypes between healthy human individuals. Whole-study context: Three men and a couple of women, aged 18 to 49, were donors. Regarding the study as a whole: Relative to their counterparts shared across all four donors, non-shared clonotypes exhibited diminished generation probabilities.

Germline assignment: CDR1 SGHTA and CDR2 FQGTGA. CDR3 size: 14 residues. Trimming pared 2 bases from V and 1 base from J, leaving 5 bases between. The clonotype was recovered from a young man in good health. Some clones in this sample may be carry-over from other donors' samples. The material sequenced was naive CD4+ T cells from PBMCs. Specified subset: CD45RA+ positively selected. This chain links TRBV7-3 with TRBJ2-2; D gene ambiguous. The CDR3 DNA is TGTGCCAGCAGCTTAGAATTGAACACCGGGGAGCTGTTTTTT. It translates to CASSLELNTGELFF. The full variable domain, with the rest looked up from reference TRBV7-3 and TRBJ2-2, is GAGVSQTPSNKVTEKGKYVELRCDPISGHTALYWYRQSLGQGPEFLIYFQGTGAADDSGLPNDRFFAVRPEGSVSTLKIQRTERGDSAVYLCASSLELNTGELFFGEGSRLTVL.